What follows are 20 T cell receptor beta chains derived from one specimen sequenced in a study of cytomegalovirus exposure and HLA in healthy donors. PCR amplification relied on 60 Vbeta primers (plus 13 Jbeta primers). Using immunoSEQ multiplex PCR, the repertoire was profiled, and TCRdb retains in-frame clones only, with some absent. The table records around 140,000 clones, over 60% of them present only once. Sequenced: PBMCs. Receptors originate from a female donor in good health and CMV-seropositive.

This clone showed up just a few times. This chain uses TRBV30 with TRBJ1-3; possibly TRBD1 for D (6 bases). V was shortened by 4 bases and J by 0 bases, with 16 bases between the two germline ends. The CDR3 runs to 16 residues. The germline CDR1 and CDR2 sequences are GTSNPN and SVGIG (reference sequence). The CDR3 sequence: CAWTPTGFYSGNTIYF. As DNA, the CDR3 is TGTGCCTGGACCCCGACAGGTTTTTACTCTGGAAACACCATATATTTT.

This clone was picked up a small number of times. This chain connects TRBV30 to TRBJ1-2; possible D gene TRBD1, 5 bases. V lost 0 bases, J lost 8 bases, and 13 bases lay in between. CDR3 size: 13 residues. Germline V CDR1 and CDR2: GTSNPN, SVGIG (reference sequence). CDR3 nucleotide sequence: TGTGCCTGGAGTGTACCGCAGGGAAGGGGCTACACCTTC. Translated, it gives CAWSVPQGRGYTF.

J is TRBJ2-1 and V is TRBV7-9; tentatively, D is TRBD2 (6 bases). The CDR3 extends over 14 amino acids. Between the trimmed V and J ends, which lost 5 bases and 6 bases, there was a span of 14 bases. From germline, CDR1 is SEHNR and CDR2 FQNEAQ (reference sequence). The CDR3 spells CASSHDGGSNEQFF. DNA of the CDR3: TGTGCCAGCAGCCACGACGGGGGTTCCAATGAGCAGTTCTTC.

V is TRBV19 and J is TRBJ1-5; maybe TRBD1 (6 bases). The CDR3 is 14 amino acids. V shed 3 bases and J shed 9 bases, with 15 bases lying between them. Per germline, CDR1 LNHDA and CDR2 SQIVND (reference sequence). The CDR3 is CASSMGQGNPPQHF. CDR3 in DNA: TGTGCCAGTAGTATGGGGCAGGGGAACCCGCCCCAGCATTTT. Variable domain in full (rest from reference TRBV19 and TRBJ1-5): DGGITQSPKYLFRKEGQNVTLSCEQNLNHDAMYWYRQDPGQGLRLIYYSQIVNDFQKGDIAEGYSVSREKKESFPLTVTSAQKNPTAFYLCASSMGQGNPPQHFGDGTRLSIL.

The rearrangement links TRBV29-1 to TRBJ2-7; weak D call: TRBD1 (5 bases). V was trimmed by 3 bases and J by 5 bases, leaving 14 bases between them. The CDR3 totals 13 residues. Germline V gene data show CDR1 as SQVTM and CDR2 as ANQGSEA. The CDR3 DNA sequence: TGCAGCGTTGAGGGGCAGAGTGGGGACGAGCAGTACTTC. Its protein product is CSVEGQSGDEQYF.

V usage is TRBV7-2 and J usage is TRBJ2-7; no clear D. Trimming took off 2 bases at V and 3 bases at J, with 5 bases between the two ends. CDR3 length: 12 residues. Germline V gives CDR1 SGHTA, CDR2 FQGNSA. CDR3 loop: CASSLFNYEQYF. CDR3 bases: TGTGCCAGCAGCTTATTTAACTACGAGCAGTACTTC.

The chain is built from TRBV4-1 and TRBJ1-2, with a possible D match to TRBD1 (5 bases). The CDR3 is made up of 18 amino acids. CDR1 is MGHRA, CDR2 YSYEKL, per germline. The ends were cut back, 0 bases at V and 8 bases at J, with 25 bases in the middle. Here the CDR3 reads CASSQDGDRLEAEGGYTF. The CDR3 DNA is TGCGCCAGCAGCCAAGATGGGGACCGGTTAGAGGCGGAGGGGGGCTACACCTTC.

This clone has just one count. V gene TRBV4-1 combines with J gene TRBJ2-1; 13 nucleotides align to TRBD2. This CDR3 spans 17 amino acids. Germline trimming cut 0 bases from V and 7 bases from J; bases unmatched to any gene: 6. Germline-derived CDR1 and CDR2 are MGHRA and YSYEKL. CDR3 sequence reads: CASSQELAGGLGNEQFF. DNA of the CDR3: TGCGCCAGCAGCCAAGAACTAGCGGGAGGGCTGGGGAATGAGCAGTTCTTC.

The CDR3 loop reads CASTEGGPNYGYTF. In nucleotides, the CDR3 is TGTGCCAGCACCGAAGGGGGCCCAAACTATGGCTACACCTTC. This chain links TRBV25-1 with TRBJ1-2; TRBD1 matches at 7 bases. CDR3 length: 14 amino acids. V was clipped by 7 bases and J by 2 bases; unmatched bases: 7. Germline V gives CDR1 MGHDK, CDR2 SYGVNS.

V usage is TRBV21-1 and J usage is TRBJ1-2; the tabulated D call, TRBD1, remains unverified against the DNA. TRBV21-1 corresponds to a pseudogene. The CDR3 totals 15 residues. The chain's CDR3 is CASSGGGTGGCGYTF. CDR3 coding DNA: TGTGCCAGCAGCGGAGGAGGGACAGGAGGCTGTGGCTACACCTTC.

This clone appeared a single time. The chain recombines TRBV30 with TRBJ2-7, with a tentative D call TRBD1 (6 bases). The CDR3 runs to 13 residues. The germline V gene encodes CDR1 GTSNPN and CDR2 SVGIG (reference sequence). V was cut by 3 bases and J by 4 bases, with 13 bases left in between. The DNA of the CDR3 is TGTGCCTGGAGGGTTGGGGGCAGTTACGAGCAGTACTTC. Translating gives CAWRVGGSYEQYF.

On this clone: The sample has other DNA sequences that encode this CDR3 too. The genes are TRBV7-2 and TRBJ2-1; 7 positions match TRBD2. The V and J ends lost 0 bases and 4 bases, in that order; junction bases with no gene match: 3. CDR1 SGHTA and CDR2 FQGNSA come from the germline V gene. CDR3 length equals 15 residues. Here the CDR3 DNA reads TGTGCCAGCAGCTTAGCGGGAGGGAGGTACAATGAGCAGTTCTTC. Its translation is CASSLAGGRYNEQFF.

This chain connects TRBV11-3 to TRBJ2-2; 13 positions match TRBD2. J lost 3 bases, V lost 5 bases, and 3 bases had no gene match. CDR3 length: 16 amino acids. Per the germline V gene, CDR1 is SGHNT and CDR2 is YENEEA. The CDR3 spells CASSPGTSGDTGELFF. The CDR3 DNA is TGTGCCAGCAGCCCGGGGACTAGCGGGGACACCGGGGAGCTGTTTTTT. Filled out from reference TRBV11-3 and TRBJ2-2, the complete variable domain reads EAGVVQSPRYKIIEKKQPVAFWCNPISGHNTLYWYLQNLGQGPELLIRYENEEAVDDSQLPKDRFSAERLKGVDSTLKIQPAELGDSAVYLCASSPGTSGDTGELFFGEGSRLTVL.

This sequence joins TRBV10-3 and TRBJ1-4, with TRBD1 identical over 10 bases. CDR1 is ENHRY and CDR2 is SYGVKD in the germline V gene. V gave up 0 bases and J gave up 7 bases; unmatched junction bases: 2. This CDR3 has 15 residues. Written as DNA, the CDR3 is TGTGCCATCAGTGAGTCGGACAGGGGGGGTGAAAAACTGTTTTTT. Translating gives CAISESDRGGEKLFF.

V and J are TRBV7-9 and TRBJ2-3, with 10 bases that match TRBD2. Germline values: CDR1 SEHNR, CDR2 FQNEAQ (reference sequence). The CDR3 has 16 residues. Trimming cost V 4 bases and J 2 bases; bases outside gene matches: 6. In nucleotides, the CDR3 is TGTGCCAGCAGCTACCCTAGCGGGGGCACCACAGATACGCAGTATTTT. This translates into CASSYPSGGTTDTQYF.

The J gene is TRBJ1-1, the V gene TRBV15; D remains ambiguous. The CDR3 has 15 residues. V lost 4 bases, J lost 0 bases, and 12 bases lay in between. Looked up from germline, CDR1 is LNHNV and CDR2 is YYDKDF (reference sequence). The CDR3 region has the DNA TGTGCCACCAGCATTACACGCTTCTTGAACACTGAAGCTTTCTTT. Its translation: CATSITRFLNTEAFF.

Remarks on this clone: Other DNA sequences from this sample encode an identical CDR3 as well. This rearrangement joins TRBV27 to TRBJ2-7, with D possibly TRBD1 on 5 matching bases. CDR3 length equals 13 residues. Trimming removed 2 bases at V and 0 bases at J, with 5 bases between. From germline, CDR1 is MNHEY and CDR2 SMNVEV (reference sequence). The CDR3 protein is CASSLTGSYEQYF. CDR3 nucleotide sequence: TGTGCCAGCAGTTTAACAGGCTCCTACGAGCAGTACTTC.

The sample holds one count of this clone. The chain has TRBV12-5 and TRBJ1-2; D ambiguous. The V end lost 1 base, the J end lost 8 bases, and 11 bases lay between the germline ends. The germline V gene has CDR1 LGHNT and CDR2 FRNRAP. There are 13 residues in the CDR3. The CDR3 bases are TGTGCTAGTGGTTTGGGAGGGTCGAAAGGCTACACCTTC. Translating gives CASGLGGSKGYTF.

The CDR3 nucleotides are TGCGCCAGCAGCTTTAACACTAACTATGGCTACACCTTC. It is translated as CASSFNTNYGYTF. The chain couples TRBV5-1 to TRBJ1-2; D unresolved. Trimming took off 2 bases at V and 0 bases at J, with 5 bases between the two ends. The germline V gene has CDR1 SGHRS and CDR2 YFSETQ. The CDR3 spans 13 residues.

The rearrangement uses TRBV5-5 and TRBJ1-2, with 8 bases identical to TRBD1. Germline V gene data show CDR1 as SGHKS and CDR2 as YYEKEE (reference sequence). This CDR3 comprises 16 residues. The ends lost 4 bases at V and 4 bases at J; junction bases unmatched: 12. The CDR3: CASSVSGTGISYGYTF. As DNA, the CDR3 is TGTGCCAGCAGCGTCTCCGGGACAGGCATATCCTATGGCTACACCTTC.